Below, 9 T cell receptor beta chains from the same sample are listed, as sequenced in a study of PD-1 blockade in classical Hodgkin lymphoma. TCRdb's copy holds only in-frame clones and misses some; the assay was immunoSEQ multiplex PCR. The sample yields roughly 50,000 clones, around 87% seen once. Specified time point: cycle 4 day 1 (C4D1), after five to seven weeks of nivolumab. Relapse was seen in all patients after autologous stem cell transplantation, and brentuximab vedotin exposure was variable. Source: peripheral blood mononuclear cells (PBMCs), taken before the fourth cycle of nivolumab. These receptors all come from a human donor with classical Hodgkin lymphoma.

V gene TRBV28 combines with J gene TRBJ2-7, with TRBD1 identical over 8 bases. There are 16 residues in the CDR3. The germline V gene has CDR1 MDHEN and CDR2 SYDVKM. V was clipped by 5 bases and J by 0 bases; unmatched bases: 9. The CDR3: CASSRAGQGFSYEQYF. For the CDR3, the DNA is TGTGCCAGCAGTCGGGCCGGACAGGGCTTCTCCTACGAGCAGTACTTC.

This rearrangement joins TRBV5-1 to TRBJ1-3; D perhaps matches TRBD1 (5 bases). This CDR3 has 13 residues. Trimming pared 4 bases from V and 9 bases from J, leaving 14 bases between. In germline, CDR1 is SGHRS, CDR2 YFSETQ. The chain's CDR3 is CASSPEGGGTIYF. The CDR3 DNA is TGCGCCAGCAGCCCGGAGGGCGGGGGCACCATATATTTT.

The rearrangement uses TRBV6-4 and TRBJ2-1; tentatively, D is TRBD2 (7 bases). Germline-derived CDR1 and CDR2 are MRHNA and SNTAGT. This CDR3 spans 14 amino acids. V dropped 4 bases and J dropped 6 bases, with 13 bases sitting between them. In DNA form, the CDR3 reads TGTGCCAGCAGTGGGGGAGGGGGGTCCAATGAGCAGTTCTTC. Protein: CASSGGGGSNEQFF.

In DNA form, the CDR3 reads TGTGCCAGCAGCTTAGGAGTAGTAGCTGAGACCCAGTACTTC. Protein: CASSLGVVAETQYF. V is TRBV11-2 and J is TRBJ2-5; D is unclear. V gave up 1 base and J gave up 5 bases, with 11 bases separating them. Germline-derived CDR1 and CDR2 are SGHAT and FQNNGV. This CDR3 has 14 residues.

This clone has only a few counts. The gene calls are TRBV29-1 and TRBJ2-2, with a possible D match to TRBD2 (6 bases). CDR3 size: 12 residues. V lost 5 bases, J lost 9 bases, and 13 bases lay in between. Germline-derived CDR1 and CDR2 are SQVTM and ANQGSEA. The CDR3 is CSVSTSGRELFF. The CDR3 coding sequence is TGCAGCGTTTCGACTAGTGGCCGGGAGCTGTTTTTT.

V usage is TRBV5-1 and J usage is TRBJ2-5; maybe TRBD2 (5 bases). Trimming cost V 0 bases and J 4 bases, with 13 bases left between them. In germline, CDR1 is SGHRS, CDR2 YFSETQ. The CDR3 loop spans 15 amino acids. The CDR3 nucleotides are TGCGCCAGCAGCTTGGCCGGGGTGGAAGGAGAGACCCAGTACTTC. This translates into CASSLAGVEGETQYF.

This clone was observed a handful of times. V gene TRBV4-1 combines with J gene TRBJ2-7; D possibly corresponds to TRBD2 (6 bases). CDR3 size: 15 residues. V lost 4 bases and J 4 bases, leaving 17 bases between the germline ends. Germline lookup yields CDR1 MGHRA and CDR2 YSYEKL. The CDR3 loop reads CASSLIAVGTYEQYF. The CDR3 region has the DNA TGCGCCAGCAGCCTGATAGCGGTTGGGACTTACGAGCAGTACTTC.

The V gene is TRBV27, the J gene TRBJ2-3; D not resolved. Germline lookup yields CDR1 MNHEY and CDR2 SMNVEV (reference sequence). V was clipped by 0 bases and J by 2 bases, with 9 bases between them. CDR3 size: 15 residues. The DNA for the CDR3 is TGTGCCAGCAGTTTATCTGGTCGGATCACAGATACGCAGTATTTT. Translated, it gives CASSLSGRITDTQYF.

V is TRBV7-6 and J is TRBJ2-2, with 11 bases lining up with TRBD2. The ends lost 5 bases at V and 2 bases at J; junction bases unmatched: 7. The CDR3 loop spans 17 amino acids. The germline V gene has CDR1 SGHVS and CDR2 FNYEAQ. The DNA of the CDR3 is TGTGCCAGCAGCAGGGGACTAGCGGAGGAAAACACCGGGGAGCTGTTTTTT. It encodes CASSRGLAEENTGELFF.